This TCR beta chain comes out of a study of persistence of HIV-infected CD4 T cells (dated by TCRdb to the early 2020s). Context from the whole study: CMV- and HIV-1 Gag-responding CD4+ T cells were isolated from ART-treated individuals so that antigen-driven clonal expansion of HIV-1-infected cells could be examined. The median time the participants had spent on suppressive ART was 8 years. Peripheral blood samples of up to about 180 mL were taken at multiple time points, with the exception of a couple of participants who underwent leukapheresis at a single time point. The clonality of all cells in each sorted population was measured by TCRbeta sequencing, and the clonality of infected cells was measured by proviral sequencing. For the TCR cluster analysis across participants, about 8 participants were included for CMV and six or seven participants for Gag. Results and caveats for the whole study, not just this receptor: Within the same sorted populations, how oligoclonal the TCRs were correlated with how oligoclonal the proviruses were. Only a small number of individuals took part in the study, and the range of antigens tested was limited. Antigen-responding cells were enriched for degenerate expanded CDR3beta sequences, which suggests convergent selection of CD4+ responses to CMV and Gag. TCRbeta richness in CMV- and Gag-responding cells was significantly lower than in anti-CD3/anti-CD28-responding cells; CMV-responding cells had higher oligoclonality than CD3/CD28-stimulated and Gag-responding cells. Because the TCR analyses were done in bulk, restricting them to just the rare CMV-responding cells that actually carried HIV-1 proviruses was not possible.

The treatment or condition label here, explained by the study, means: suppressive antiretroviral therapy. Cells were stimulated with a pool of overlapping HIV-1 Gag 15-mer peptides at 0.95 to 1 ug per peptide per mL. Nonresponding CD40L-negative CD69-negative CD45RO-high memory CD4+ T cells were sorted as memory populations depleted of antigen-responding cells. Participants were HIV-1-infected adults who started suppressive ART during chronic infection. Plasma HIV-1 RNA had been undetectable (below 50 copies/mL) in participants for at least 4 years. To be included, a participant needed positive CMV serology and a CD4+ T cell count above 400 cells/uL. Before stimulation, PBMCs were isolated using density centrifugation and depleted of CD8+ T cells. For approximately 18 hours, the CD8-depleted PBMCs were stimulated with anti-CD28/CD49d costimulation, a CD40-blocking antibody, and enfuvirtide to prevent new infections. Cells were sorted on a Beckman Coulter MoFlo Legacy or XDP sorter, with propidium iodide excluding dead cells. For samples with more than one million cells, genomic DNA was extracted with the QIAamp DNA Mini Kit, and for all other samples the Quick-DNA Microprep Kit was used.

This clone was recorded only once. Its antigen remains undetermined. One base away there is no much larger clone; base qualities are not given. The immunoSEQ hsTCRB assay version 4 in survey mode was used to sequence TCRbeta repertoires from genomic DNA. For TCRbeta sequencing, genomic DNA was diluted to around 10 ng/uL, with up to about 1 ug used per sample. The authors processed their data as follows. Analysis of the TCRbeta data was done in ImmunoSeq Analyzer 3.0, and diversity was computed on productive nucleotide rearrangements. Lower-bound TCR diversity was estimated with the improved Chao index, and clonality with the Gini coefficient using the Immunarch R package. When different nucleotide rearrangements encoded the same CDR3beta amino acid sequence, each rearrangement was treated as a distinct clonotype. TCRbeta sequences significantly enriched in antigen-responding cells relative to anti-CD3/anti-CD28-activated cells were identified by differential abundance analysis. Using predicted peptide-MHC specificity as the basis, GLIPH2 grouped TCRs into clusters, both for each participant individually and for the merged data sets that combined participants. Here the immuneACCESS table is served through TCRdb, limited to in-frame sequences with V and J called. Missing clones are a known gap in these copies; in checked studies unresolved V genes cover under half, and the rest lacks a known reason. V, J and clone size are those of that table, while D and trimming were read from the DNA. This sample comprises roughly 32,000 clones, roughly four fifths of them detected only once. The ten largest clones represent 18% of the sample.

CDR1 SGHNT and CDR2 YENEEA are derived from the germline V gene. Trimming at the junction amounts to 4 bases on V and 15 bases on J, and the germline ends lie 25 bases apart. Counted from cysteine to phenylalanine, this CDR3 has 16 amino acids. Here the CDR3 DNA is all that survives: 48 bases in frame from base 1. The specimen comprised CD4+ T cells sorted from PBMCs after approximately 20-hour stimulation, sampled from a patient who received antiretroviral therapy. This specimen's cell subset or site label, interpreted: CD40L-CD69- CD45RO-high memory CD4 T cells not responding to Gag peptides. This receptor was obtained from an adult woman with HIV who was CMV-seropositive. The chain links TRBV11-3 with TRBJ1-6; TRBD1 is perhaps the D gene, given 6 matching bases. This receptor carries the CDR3 CASSSQTGGSKLNLHF. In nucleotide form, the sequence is TGTGCCAGCAGCTCACAGACAGGTGGATCGAAACTAAACCTCCACTTT.